This T cell receptor beta chain was observed in a study of T cell responses to AZD1222 COVID-19 vaccine. Notes on the study in general: The sample set comprised mostly white British donors with more females, and clonal diversity was possibly underestimated. Only a handful of individuals given AZD1222 were seropositive at baseline. The study found vaccine-associated CD4 TCRs spanning spike, dominant at 160-218 and 743-854.

V lost 2 bases and J lost 3; bases outside the gene matches: 2. The CDR3 runs 15 residues. Germline CDR1 reads SGHRS; CDR2 reads YFSETQ. Clones were read by immunoSEQ multiplex PCR, and TCRdb kept only the in-frame ones, dropping some. Of roughly 120,000 clones listed, about nine tenths are singletons. Of note for this clone: Its target is unknown.

This specimen consisted of peripheral blood, obtained 28 days after the second AZD1222 dose. The V gene is TRBV5-1, the J gene TRBJ1-3; TRBD1 aligns across 10 bases. The sequence was obtained from an adult who received the AZD1222 COVID-19 vaccine. The CDR3 sequence: CASSFRTGGGNTIYF. The CDR3, as DNA: TGCGCCAGCAGCTTTCGGACAGGGGGTGGAAACACCATATATTTT.